The 6 T cell receptor beta chains below all came from one sample that was sequenced in a study of T cell repertoires in cytomegalovirus infection. TCRdb reprocessed the reads via MiXCR and lists one record per CDR3 protein. The sample carries some 680,000 distinct CDR3 sequences, about 40% recorded once. The source material was PBMCs. The receptor source for this set is a human donor in good health (CMV status not recorded). Some clones in this sample may be carry-over from other donors' samples.

This clonotype was found a few times. This chain's CDR3 is CSVVLGETQYF. CDR3 nucleotide sequence: TGCAGCGTTGTCCTAGGAGAGACCCAGTACTTC. J is TRBJ2-5 and V is TRBV29-1, with D hard to call. Germline loops: CDR1 SQVTM, CDR2 ANQGSEA. The CDR3 contains 11 residues. V dropped 4 bases and J dropped 4 bases, with 7 bases sitting between them.

The rearrangement joins TRBV29-1 to TRBJ2-5, with D possibly called TRBD1 or TRBD2 (5 bases each). V lost 1 base, J lost 4 bases, and 13 bases lay in between. Germline lookup yields CDR1 SQVTM and CDR2 ANQGSEA. The CDR3 is 14 amino acids. The CDR3 DNA reads TGCAGCGTTGAAGGCAGGGTGGGGGTAGAGACCCAGTACTTC. Protein product: CSVEGRVGVETQYF. Drawing the rest from reference TRBV29-1 and TRBJ2-5, the complete variable domain is SAVISQKPSRDICQRGTSLTIQCQVDSQVTMMFWYRQQPGQSLTLIATANQGSEATYESGFVIDKFPISRPNLTFSTLTVSNMSPEDSSIYLCSVEGRVGVETQYFGPGTRLLVL.

The V and J genes are TRBV7-9 and TRBJ2-2, with 12 bases matching TRBD2. V lost 5 bases to trimming and J lost 1 base; unmatched junction nucleotides: 11. Germline CDR1 reads SEHNR; CDR2 reads FQNEAQ (reference sequence). The CDR3 is 19 amino acids. The DNA for the CDR3 is TGTGCCAGCAGCCTCCGGGGACTAGCGGGTCTGAGGAACACCGGGGAGCTGTTTTTT. Translation gives CASSLRGLAGLRNTGELFF.

The chain joins TRBV28 to TRBJ2-6, with 10 bases aligning to TRBD1. The CDR3 is 18 residues long. Unmatched junction bases numbered 13, after V lost 7 bases and J lost 4 bases. CDR1 and CDR2 (germline): MDHEN, SYDVKM. The CDR3 DNA follows: TGTGCCAGCAAGATTCCGGGACAGGGGAGGTCCGGGGCCAACGTCCTGACTTTC. It is translated as CASKIPGQGRSGANVLTF.

This clonotype has a count of ten or more. The chain recombines TRBV7-9 with TRBJ1-1; D may be TRBD1 (5 bases). Germline loops: CDR1 SEHNR, CDR2 FQNEAQ (reference sequence). V dropped 3 bases and J dropped 6 bases, with 8 bases sitting between them. The CDR3 has 12 amino acids. The CDR3 sequence is CASSFGTAEAFF. CDR3 nucleotides: TGTGCCAGCAGCTTTGGGACGGCTGAAGCTTTCTTT.

This clonotype came up many times. The chain employs TRBV28 and TRBJ2-3; 8 bases agree with TRBD2. CDR1 MDHEN and CDR2 SYDVKM come from the germline V gene. Germline trimming cut 5 bases from V and 5 bases from J; bases unmatched to any gene: 9. The CDR3 consists of 15 residues. The CDR3 DNA reads TGTGCCAGCAGTCCTACTCTCCTAGCGGGAGATACGCAGTATTTT. Its translation: CASSPTLLAGDTQYF.